This T cell receptor beta chain is drawn from a study of CD8 T cells in ankylosing spondylitis. Overall study findings and caveats: A motif of several highly homologous TCR beta variants was seen as apparently characteristic of ankylosing spondylitis blood.

TCRdb reprocessed the 5' RACE reads with MiXCR, giving one entry per CDR3 protein. Found here are 650,000 to 800,000 distinct CDR3 sequences, around 20% of them singletons; the top ten hold around a fifth. Regarding this clonotype: Its antigen is currently unknown.

V lost 1 base, J lost 5 bases, and 9 bases lay in between. CDR1 SSHAT and CDR2 FNYEAQ come from the germline V gene (reference sequence). The CDR3 extends over 14 amino acids. The sample comprised blood, either unsorted or a sorted T cell fraction (not recorded which). V is TRBV7-7 and J is TRBJ2-1; D remains unclear. The sequence derives from a male donor with ankylosing spondylitis. The CDR3 is CASSLDPDDNEQFF. The CDR3 DNA follows: TGTGCCAGCAGCTTAGACCCCGATGACAATGAGCAGTTCTTC.